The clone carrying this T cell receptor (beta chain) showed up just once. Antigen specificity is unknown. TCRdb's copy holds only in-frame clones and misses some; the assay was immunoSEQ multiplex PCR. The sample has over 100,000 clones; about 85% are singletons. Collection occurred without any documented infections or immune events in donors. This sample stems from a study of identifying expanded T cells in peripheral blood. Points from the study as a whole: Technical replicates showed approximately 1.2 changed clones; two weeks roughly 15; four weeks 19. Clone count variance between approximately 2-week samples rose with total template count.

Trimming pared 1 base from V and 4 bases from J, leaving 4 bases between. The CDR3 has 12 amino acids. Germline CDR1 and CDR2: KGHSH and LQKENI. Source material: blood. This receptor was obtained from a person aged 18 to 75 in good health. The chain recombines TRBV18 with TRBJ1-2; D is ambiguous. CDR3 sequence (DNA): TGTGCCAGCTCACCACGAGTCTATGGCTACACCTTC. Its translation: CASSPRVYGYTF.